This TCR beta chain was identified during a study of blood T cell repertoires in COVID-19. Between the trimmed V and J ends, which lost 6 bases and 5 bases, there was a span of 19 bases. CDR3 size: 15 residues. Germline V gene lookup returns CDR1 LNHDA and CDR2 SQIVND (reference sequence). Original data processing: Quantification of nucleated cells was approximated via reference gene primer amplification. The assay was immunoSEQ multiplex PCR, and TCRdb's table has in-frame clones only and misses some. That table gives V, J and clone size, and the DNA gave D and trimming. The table includes 99,000 or so clones, 85% to 90% detected once.

The TCR comes from a man aged 50 to 59 with acute or convalescent COVID-19. The source material was peripheral blood. This chain connects TRBV19 to TRBJ1-1; D possibly corresponds to TRBD1 (6 bases). CDR3 in DNA: TGTGCCAGTAGGAACCTACAGGGCGGAAAGACTGAAGCTTTCTTT. Translating it yields CASRNLQGGKTEAFF.